One and the same sample provided the 20 T cell receptor beta chains below, sequenced in a study of blood T cell repertoires in COVID-19. This table comes from immunoSEQ multiplex PCR, and its TCRdb copy is limited to in-frame clones, with some not included. Counted here are 150,000 to 200,000 clones, 93% occurring once; the ten biggest clones make up just under 2%. The specimen sequenced was peripheral blood. The origin of the receptors is a woman aged 55-69 years with COVID-19, enrolled during active disease.

V is TRBV10-3 and J is TRBJ2-2; 8 nucleotides line up with TRBD1. Per the germline V gene, CDR1 is ENHRY and CDR2 is SYGVKD. CDR3 length: 17 residues. The V and J ends lost 4 bases and 0 bases, in that order; junction bases with no gene match: 7. The CDR3 bases are TGTGCCATCAGTGGAAAGAGACAGGGGACGAACACCGGGGAGCTGTTTTTT. Translating gives CAISGKRQGTNTGELFF.

The chain joins TRBV4-1 to TRBJ1-6; a weak D match, TRBD1 (6 bases). Trimming pared 1 base from V and 9 bases from J, leaving 22 bases between. The CDR3 contains 18 residues. CDR1 and CDR2 from the germline V gene are MGHRA and YSYEKL. Written as DNA, the CDR3 is TGCGCCAGCAGCCAAGGGTTCCAGGGGATGCTCCGGAGTTCACCCCTCCACTTT. Translated: CASSQGFQGMLRSSPLHF.

The V and J genes are TRBV9 and TRBJ1-5, with a weak D call TRBD1 (5 bases). The CDR3 runs to 14 residues. Germline V gene sequence: CDR1 SGDLS, CDR2 YYNGEE. V was trimmed by 0 bases and J by 6 bases, leaving 10 bases between them. CDR3 nucleotides: TGTGCCAGCAGCGTAGCAGGGTCCGGTCAGCCCCAGCATTTT. It codes for CASSVAGSGQPQHF.

This rearrangement joins TRBV3-1 (or the pseudogene TRBV3-2) to TRBJ2-2, with TRBD2 matching 8 bases. This CDR3 spans 16 amino acids. CDR1 and CDR2 (germline): LGHDT, YNNKEL (reference sequence). J was trimmed by 2 bases and V by 8 bases; bases with no gene match: 10. CDR3 amino acids: CASVSTGGGNTGELFF. In DNA, the CDR3 is TGTGCCAGCGTATCAACCGGGGGGGGAAACACCGGGGAGCTGTTTTTT.

The chain has TRBV29-1 and TRBJ1-5; 10 bases are a match to TRBD1. Germline lookup yields CDR1 SQVTM and CDR2 ANQGSEA. Trimming cost V 1 base and J 7 bases; bases outside gene matches: 7. This CDR3 spans 15 amino acids. The CDR3 loop is CSVEGDRGKIQPQHF. The DNA for the CDR3 is TGCAGCGTTGAAGGGGACAGGGGAAAAATACAGCCCCAGCATTTT. Filled out from reference TRBV29-1 and TRBJ1-5, the complete variable domain reads SAVISQKPSRDICQRGTSLTIQCQVDSQVTMMFWYRQQPGQSLTLIATANQGSEATYESGFVIDKFPISRPNLTFSTLTVSNMSPEDSSIYLCSVEGDRGKIQPQHFGDGTRLSIL.

The CDR3 reads CASSLVSGRNEKLFF. The CDR3 DNA reads TGCGCCAGCAGCTTGGTATCAGGCCGTAATGAAAAACTGTTTTTT. The V gene is TRBV5-1, the J gene TRBJ1-4; D is unresolved. The CDR3 covers 15 residues. CDR1 SGHRS and CDR2 YFSETQ come from the germline V gene. Between the trimmed V and J ends, which lost 0 bases and 4 bases, there was a span of 10 bases. The variable domain in full, with the rest retrieved from reference TRBV5-1 and TRBJ1-4, is KAGVTQTPRYLIKTRGQQVTLSCSPISGHRSVSWYQQTPGQGLQFLFEYFSETQRNKGNFPGRFSGRQFSNSRSEMNVSTLELGDSALYLCASSLVSGRNEKLFFGSGTQLSVL.

This rearrangement joins TRBV5-4 to TRBJ1-1; D is uncertain. Germline values: CDR1 SGHNT, CDR2 YYREEE (reference sequence). There are 13 residues in the CDR3. Trimming stripped 1 base from V and 7 bases from J, with 11 bases between. The CDR3 DNA is TGTGCCAGCAGCTTGTCCCAGGATGATGAAGCTTTCTTT. It translates to CASSLSQDDEAFF.

The chain has TRBV6-5 and TRBJ1-2, with 10 nucleotides matching TRBD1. This CDR3 is built from 15 residues. Trimming cost V 7 bases and J 2 bases; bases outside gene matches: 7. The germline V gene encodes CDR1 MNHEY and CDR2 SVGAGI. DNA for the CDR3: TGTGCCAGCACCTCAACGGACAGGGGGAACTATGGCTACACCTTC. It is translated as CASTSTDRGNYGYTF.

The chain links TRBV3-1 (or the pseudogene TRBV3-2) to TRBJ2-1; 7 nucleotides agree with TRBD2. The ends lost 4 bases at V and 1 base at J; junction bases unmatched: 13. The CDR3 totals 18 residues. The V gene's germline CDR1 is LGHDT and CDR2 YNNKEL (reference sequence). This CDR3 is CASSRVIRPGGSYNEQFF. CDR3 nucleotides: TGTGCCAGCAGCCGAGTTATTCGACCGGGAGGATCCTACAATGAGCAGTTCTTC.

The chain recombines TRBV5-4 with TRBJ1-2; D uncertain. CDR3 length: 12 residues. V was shortened by 4 bases and J by 7 bases, with 11 bases between the two germline ends. The germline CDR1 and CDR2 sequences are SGHNT and YYREEE (reference sequence). The CDR3 here is CASSGGAFGYTF. In DNA form, the CDR3 reads TGTGCCAGCAGCGGAGGAGCATTTGGCTACACCTTC. Drawing the rest from reference TRBV5-4 and TRBJ1-2, the complete variable domain is ETGVTQSPTHLIKTRGQQVTLRCSSQSGHNTVSWYQQALGQGPQFIFQYYREEENGRGNFPPRFSGLQFPNYSSELNVNALELDDSALYLCASSGGAFGYTFGSGTRLTVV.

This clone appeared a few times. The chain carries TRBV6-5 and TRBJ1-3, with D possibly TRBD1 on 6 matching bases. The germline gives CDR1 MNHEY, CDR2 SVGAGI. There are 13 residues in the CDR3. Trimming stripped 5 bases from V and 5 bases from J, with 10 bases between. The CDR3 loop reads CASSQTGRNTIYF. CDR3 nucleotides: TGTGCCAGCAGTCAAACAGGGAGAAACACCATATATTTT.

V is TRBV9 and J is TRBJ2-2; 8 bases fit TRBD2. CDR3 length: 16 residues. The germline CDR1 and CDR2 sequences are SGDLS and YYNGEE. V lost 1 base and J lost 0; bases outside the gene matches: 2. CDR3 sequence: CASSVRGGPNTGELFF. CDR3 nucleotide sequence: TGTGCCAGCAGCGTACGCGGGGGGCCGAACACCGGGGAGCTGTTTTTT.

The chain has TRBV18 and TRBJ1-6; 7 bases line up with TRBD1. There are 14 residues in the CDR3. The V gene's germline CDR1 is KGHSH and CDR2 LQKENI. The trim removed 2 bases at V and 8 bases at J, leaving 3 bases unmatched. The CDR3 spells CASSPRGLDSPLHF. In DNA, the CDR3 is TGTGCCAGCTCACCAAGGGGGCTCGATTCACCCCTCCACTTT.

The sample holds one count of this clone. The V and J genes are TRBV19 and TRBJ1-5; D perhaps matches TRBD1 (5 bases). CDR1 and CDR2 (germline): LNHDA, SQIVND (reference sequence). This CDR3 comprises 13 residues. V was shortened by 7 bases and J by 9 bases, with 16 bases between the two germline ends. The CDR3 spells CASTPRELRPQHF. The CDR3 DNA is TGTGCCAGTACCCCCAGGGAATTGCGGCCCCAGCATTTT.

The rearrangement uses TRBV28 and TRBJ2-5; 7 bases are shared with TRBD1. Germline V lookup: CDR1 MDHEN, CDR2 SYDVKM. J gave up 1 base and V 6 bases, and 11 bases lay outside the gene matches. There are 16 residues in the CDR3. This chain's CDR3 is CASREAGTALQETQYF. The DNA for the CDR3 is TGTGCCAGCAGGGAGGCCGGGACAGCACTCCAAGAGACCCAGTACTTC. Combining the CDR3 with reference TRBV28 and TRBJ2-5 gives the whole variable domain DVKVTQSSRYLVKRTGEKVFLECVQDMDHENMFWYRQDPGLGLRLIYFSYDVKMKEKGDIPEGYSVSREKKERFSLILESASTNQTSMYLCASREAGTALQETQYFGPGTRLLVL.

The V gene is TRBV7-9, the J gene TRBJ2-1; D might be TRBD1 (6 bases). CDR1 SEHNR and CDR2 FQNEAQ come from the germline V gene (reference sequence). Trimming removed 4 bases at V and 10 bases at J, with 29 bases between. This CDR3 has 18 residues. The chain's CDR3 is CASSSDRDTLVSVVEQFF. The CDR3 coding sequence is TGTGCCAGCAGCTCGGACCGGGACACCCTTGTTTCCGTCGTCGAGCAGTTCTTC.

The genes are TRBV5-6 and TRBJ1-1; no definite D call. The germline CDR1 and CDR2 sequences are SGHDT and YYEEEE. The CDR3 length is 14 residues. The V end lost 2 bases, the J end lost 7 bases, and 15 bases lay between the germline ends. CDR3 protein: CASSFDTSSLEAFF. The DNA of the CDR3 is TGTGCCAGCAGCTTCGACACCTCCTCGCTTGAAGCTTTCTTT.

In DNA, the CDR3 is TGTGCCAGCAGCCAAGGGACAGGGGGCGGTTCACCCCTCCACTTT. Its translation is CASSQGTGGGSPLHF. The genes are TRBV14 and TRBJ1-6, with 11 bases that match TRBD1. Trimming at V came to 1 base and at J to 9 bases, leaving 2 bases not matched to a gene. The CDR3 runs 15 residues. Germline V gives CDR1 SGHDN, CDR2 FVKESK. Supplemented by reference TRBV14 and TRBJ1-6, the full variable domain reads EAGVTQFPSHSVIEKGQTVTLRCDPISGHDNLYWYRRVMGKEIKFLLHFVKESKQDESGMPNNRFLAERTGGTYSTLKVQPAELEDSGVYFCASSQGTGGGSPLHFGNGTRLTVT.

This chain joins TRBV5-1 and TRBJ1-1; possible D gene TRBD1, 5 bases. The length of the CDR3 is 15 residues. The V gene lost 5 bases and the J gene lost 0 bases, with 14 bases spanning the gap. Germline V gene sequence: CDR1 SGHRS, CDR2 YFSETQ. In DNA, the CDR3 is TGCGCCAGCAGGTTCCGGGGGGAAATGAACACTGAAGCTTTCTTT. This encodes CASRFRGEMNTEAFF.

J is TRBJ1-4 and V is TRBV7-2; no clear D gene. Germline V gene lookup returns CDR1 SGHTA and CDR2 FQGNSA. Trimming took 2 bases from V and 5 from J, leaving 9 bases between them. The CDR3 extends over 14 amino acids. Written as DNA, the CDR3 is TGTGCCAGCAGCTTAACGGGGTTCAATGAAAAACTGTTTTTT. It is translated as CASSLTGFNEKLFF.